This T cell receptor beta chain was sequenced during a study of OX40 agonist ivuxolimab in advanced cancers. People who had autoimmune disease history or systemic immunosuppression were excluded. Measured with immunoSEQ multiplex PCR; TCRdb has only the in-frame clones, and not every one. This table holds about 100,000 clones, approximately 90% found once. This CDR3 is built from 12 residues. The gene calls are TRBV21-1 and TRBJ2-7; the tabulated D call, TRBD1, remains unverified against the DNA. TRBV21-1 is noted as a pseudogene. This receptor was identified in an adult with an advanced solid tumor such as melanoma, head and neck, liver or kidney cancer. The sample here was CD4+ or CD8+ T cells sorted from blood, taken in a trial of the OX40 agonist ivuxolimab. The CDR3 coding sequence is TGTGCCAGGATACAGAGAACATACGAGCAGTACTTC. Encoded protein: CARIQRTYEQYF.